The 25 T cell receptor beta chains reported below all come from one sample, sequenced in a study of T cells in Graves' hyperthyroidism and ophthalmopathy. Amplification of TCR beta CDR3 regions was performed using RNA transcripts as template. The primer set for the first-round RT-PCR of the TCR CDR3 was HTBI. TCRdb passed the multiplex PCR reads through MiXCR, listing each CDR3 protein once. The top ten hold about 8.9% of the sample, which has approximately 870,000 distinct CDR3 sequences, 38% seen once. Source material: blood. Receptors were obtained from a man younger than 35 with Graves' hyperthyroidism.

V usage is TRBV7-9 and J usage is TRBJ2-7; D possibly corresponds to TRBD2 (6 bases). Germline assignment: CDR1 SEHNR and CDR2 FQNEAQ (reference sequence). The CDR3 has 15 amino acids. V was trimmed by 5 bases and J by 0 bases, leaving 14 bases between them. CDR3 nucleotides: TGTGCCAGCAGCCAAAATAGCGGCAGCTCCTACGAGCAGTACTTC. Protein: CASSQNSGSSYEQYF.

This clonotype turned up a few times. The junction and the germline gene differ at one end; a read error may be behind it. This chain links TRBV7-9 with TRBJ2-7; TRBD2 agrees at 7 bases. The germline gives CDR1 SEHNR, CDR2 FQNEAQ (reference sequence). The CDR3 covers 15 residues. The CDR3 sequence is CASSTRDYDRYEQYF. The CDR3 region has the DNA TGCGCCAGCAGCACCCGGGACTACGATCGGTACGAGCAGTACTTC.

This clonotype was counted only a few times. The V and J genes are TRBV6-6 and TRBJ1-4; 9 bases agree with TRBD1. J was trimmed by 7 bases and V by 2 bases; bases with no gene match: 2. Germline CDR1 is MNHNY and CDR2 is SVGAGI (reference sequence). The length of the CDR3 is 14 residues. The CDR3 sequence is CASSYGTGPEKLFF. The CDR3 DNA sequence: TGTGCCAGCAGTTACGGGACAGGGCCTGAAAAACTGTTTTTT.

The J gene is TRBJ2-7, the V gene TRBV20-1; TRBD1 agrees at 8 bases. This CDR3 contains 13 residues. Unmatched junction bases numbered 6, after V lost 5 bases and J lost 3 bases. Germline V gene lookup returns CDR1 DFQATT and CDR2 SNEGSKA (reference sequence). CDR3 sequence (DNA): TGCAGTGCTCGCGGACAGGGTCTCTACGAGCAGTACTTC. Translating gives CSARGQGLYEQYF.

This chain uses TRBV4-1 with TRBJ1-1, with D possibly TRBD1 on 6 matching bases. The CDR3 is made up of 16 amino acids. The V gene's germline CDR1 is MGHRA and CDR2 YSYEKL. V was shortened by 4 bases and J by 4 bases, with 19 bases between the two germline ends. CDR3 DNA sequence: TGCGCCAGCAGCCCCACCTTTGGGGGGCAAGGCACTGAAGCTTTCTTT. This gives the protein CASSPTFGGQGTEAFF.

This clonotype was detected many times. This rearrangement joins TRBV19 to TRBJ1-1; D is unresolved. The V end lost 2 bases, the J end lost 2 bases, and 6 bases lay between the germline ends. The CDR3 runs to 13 residues. Germline V gene data show CDR1 as LNHDA and CDR2 as SQIVND (reference sequence). The CDR3 spells CASSIMGNTEAFF. The CDR3 DNA reads TGTGCCAGTAGTATAATGGGCAACACTGAAGCTTTCTTT.

This clonotype was observed a handful of times. The V call is TRBV7-8, the J call TRBJ2-5; TRBD1 matches 8 bases. The CDR3 totals 16 residues. Germline CDR1 and CDR2: SGHVS and FQNEAQ. The V and J ends lost 3 bases and 5 bases, in that order; junction bases with no gene match: 11. DNA of the CDR3: TGTGCCAGCAGCTTCCATCCAGGGGGCGAGAGGGAGACCCAGTACTTC. It translates to CASSFHPGGERETQYF.

With respect to this clonotype: A much larger clone differs from this one at a single base, so this may be a read error. The rearrangement joins TRBV19 to TRBJ1-5; unclear D gene. This CDR3 comprises 12 residues. Germline V gene lookup returns CDR1 LNHDA and CDR2 SQIVND (reference sequence). The CDR3, as DNA: TGTGCCAGTAACCTCCGATTGCAGCCCCGGCATTTT. This codes for CASNLRLQPRHF.

There are many counts of this clonotype. The gene calls are TRBV7-6 and TRBJ2-5, with D possibly TRBD1 on 6 matching bases. CDR3 length: 15 residues. Trimming took off 1 base at V and 6 bases at J, with 15 bases between the two ends. Germline CDR1 reads SGHVS; CDR2 reads FNYEAQ. This CDR3 is CASSLVPAGEKTQYF. Written as DNA, the CDR3 is TGTGCCAGCAGCTTAGTCCCGGCAGGGGAAAAGACCCAGTACTTC.

This clonotype was found many times. The V gene is TRBV12-3 or TRBV12-4, the J gene TRBJ2-6; tentatively, D is TRBD2 (5 bases). CDR3 length: 16 amino acids. V was cut by 7 bases and J by 0 bases, with 13 bases left in between. CDR3 DNA: TGTGCCAGCACCCGGGATCAACCCTCTGGGGCCAACGTCCTGACTTTC. Amino acid sequence: CASTRDQPSGANVLTF.

This clonotype was seen a handful of times. The rearrangement uses TRBV19 and TRBJ1-5, with D maybe TRBD1 (6 bases). CDR3 length: 16 residues. V lost 5 bases and J lost 3, with 17 bases in between. Germline V gene lookup returns CDR1 LNHDA and CDR2 SQIVND (reference sequence). The CDR3 DNA reads TGTGCCAGTAGTGAAGAAAGGGGGGAATACAATCAGCCCCAGCATTTT. Translated, it gives CASSEERGEYNQPQHF.

Worth noting for this clonotype: Its ends do not fully match the called genes, so a read error is possible. V usage is TRBV10-3 and J usage is TRBJ1-4; D gene uncertain. This CDR3 is built from 13 residues. Looked up from germline, CDR1 is ENHRY and CDR2 is SYGVKD. Here the CDR3 reads CASSYSAAEKLFF. In DNA, the CDR3 is TGTGCCAGCAGTTACTCGGCCGCTGAAAAACTGTTTTTT.

The rearrangement links TRBV29-1 to TRBJ1-1; D not certain. Germline V gene data show CDR1 as SQVTM and CDR2 as ANQGSEA. The CDR3 spans 12 residues. Trimming left V 8 bases short and J 0 bases short, with 10 bases between. The DNA of the CDR3 is TGCAGCACCCTGACACTGAACACTGAAGCTTTCTTT. Encoded protein: CSTLTLNTEAFF.

J is TRBJ1-2 and V is TRBV2, with D maybe TRBD1 (5 bases). Per germline, CDR1 SNHLY and CDR2 FYNNEI. The CDR3 totals 13 residues. Deletions cut 2 bases from V and 8 bases from J, with 12 bases between. The CDR3 loop is CASSELAGTGYTF. The CDR3 DNA follows: TGTGCCAGCAGTGAACTAGCAGGGACCGGCTACACCTTC.

This clonotype was counted ten times or more. This chain uses TRBV19 with TRBJ1-5, with D possibly TRBD1 on 6 matching bases. The CDR3 is 15 residues long. Trimming stripped 4 bases from V and 2 bases from J, with 12 bases between. CDR1 and CDR2 (germline): LNHDA, SQIVND (reference sequence). CDR3 bases: TGTGCCAGTAGTAAACAGGGTTTTCGCAATCAGCCCCAGCATTTT. Residues: CASSKQGFRNQPQHF.

This clonotype has at least ten counts. V and J are TRBV2 and TRBJ1-2, with no clear D. CDR1 and CDR2 (germline): SNHLY, FYNNEI. Trimming removed 10 bases at V and 8 bases at J, with 17 bases between. The CDR3 is made up of 12 amino acids. CDR3 bases: TGTGCCACCCTCGGACCGATGTACGGCTACACCTTC. Amino acids: CATLGPMYGYTF.

Only a few counts were recorded for this clonotype. The CDR3 is CSARAGLQGLGKLFF. In nucleotides, the CDR3 is TGCAGTGCTAGGGCGGGTTTGCAGGGTCTTGGAAAACTGTTTTTT. The gene calls are TRBV20-1 and TRBJ1-4; perhaps TRBD1 as D (5 bases). Germline CDR1 DFQATT, CDR2 SNEGSKA (reference sequence). V was shortened by 3 bases and J by 10 bases, with 21 bases between the two germline ends. The CDR3 extends over 15 amino acids.

Regarding this clonotype: A read error is possible here, since a much larger clone lies one base away. J is TRBJ1-5 and V is TRBV19; D is unclear. This CDR3 region has 16 residues. Per germline, CDR1 LNHDA and CDR2 SQIVND (reference sequence). Trimming removed 3 bases from V and 4 bases from J, with 16 bases in between. CDR3 bases: TGTGCCAGTAGTATTCTCGACGGGGTAGGAAATCAGCCCCAGCATTTT. Translation: CASSILDGVGNQPQHF.

About this clonotype: A single base separates this from a much larger clone, so it may be a read error. The chain uses TRBV7-9 and TRBJ2-7; D gene uncertain. Germline V gene sequence: CDR1 SEHNR, CDR2 FQNEAQ (reference sequence). This CDR3 contains 14 residues. This CDR3 reads CARSLSEGDYEQYF. The DNA for the CDR3 is TGTGCCAGAAGCTTGAGTGAAGGAGACTACGAGCAGTACTTC.

This clonotype showed up many times. The chain has TRBV10-3 and TRBJ2-5; D is perhaps TRBD2 (5 bases). Trimming stripped 10 bases from V and 2 bases from J, with 14 bases between. Germline V gene sequence: CDR1 ENHRY, CDR2 SYGVKD. The CDR3 runs to 13 residues. The CDR3 DNA reads as TGTGCCACCGGGGAGCGAACACAAGAGACCCAGTACTTC. Its protein product is CATGERTQETQYF.

There are many counts of this clonotype. The gene calls are TRBV10-2 and TRBJ1-2; TRBD1 might be the D (6 bases). The germline V gene encodes CDR1 WSHSY and CDR2 SAAADI. The CDR3 is 13 residues long. The germline V and J ends were trimmed by 7 bases and 6 bases, with 15 bases remaining between them. This CDR3 is CASKGGQGHGYTF. The CDR3 nucleotides are TGCGCCAGCAAGGGGGGTCAGGGTCATGGCTACACCTTC.

The V gene is TRBV20-1, the J gene TRBJ1-2, with 7 nucleotides matching TRBD1. V lost 3 bases and J lost 4; bases outside the gene matches: 2. Germline assignment: CDR1 DFQATT and CDR2 SNEGSKA (reference sequence). The CDR3 sequence is 12 residues long. The CDR3 coding sequence is TGCAGTGCTAGTACAGGGGTCTATGGCTACACCTTC. Amino acids: CSASTGVYGYTF.

V gene TRBV7-9 combines with J gene TRBJ1-1; D may be TRBD1 (5 bases). CDR3 length: 14 amino acids. Germline V lookup: CDR1 SEHNR, CDR2 FQNEAQ (reference sequence). Trimming stripped 5 bases from V and 3 bases from J, with 13 bases between. The CDR3 is CASSPGGVYTEAFF. As DNA, the CDR3 is TGTGCCAGCAGCCCGGGGGGTGTATACACTGAAGCTTTCTTT. The whole variable domain, remainder taken from reference TRBV7-9 and TRBJ1-1, is DTGVSQNPRHKITKRGQNVTFRCDPISEHNRLYWYRQTLGQGPEFLTYFQNEAQLEKSRLLSDRFSAERPKGSFSTLEIQRTEQGDSAMYLCASSPGGVYTEAFFGQGTRLTVV.

V is TRBV29-1 and J is TRBJ1-2, with D possibly TRBD1 on 5 matching bases. CDR1 is SQVTM, CDR2 ANQGSEA, per germline. The CDR3 loop spans 15 amino acids. Trimming took 7 bases from V and 1 from J, leaving 19 bases between them. CDR3 loop: CSAVREGQLNYGYTF. The CDR3 DNA sequence: TGCAGCGCCGTCCGGGAGGGGCAACTTAACTATGGCTACACCTTC.

The sample holds a few counts of this clonotype. The chain recombines TRBV11-2 with TRBJ1-6; maybe TRBD1 (5 bases). Germline V gene lookup returns CDR1 SGHAT and CDR2 FQNNGV. The V end lost 3 bases, the J end lost 0 bases, and 6 bases lay between the germline ends. The length of the CDR3 is 15 residues. CDR3 DNA sequence: TGTGCCAGCAGCTTCGGACACTCCTATAATTCACCCCTCCACTTT. Amino acids: CASSFGHSYNSPLHF.